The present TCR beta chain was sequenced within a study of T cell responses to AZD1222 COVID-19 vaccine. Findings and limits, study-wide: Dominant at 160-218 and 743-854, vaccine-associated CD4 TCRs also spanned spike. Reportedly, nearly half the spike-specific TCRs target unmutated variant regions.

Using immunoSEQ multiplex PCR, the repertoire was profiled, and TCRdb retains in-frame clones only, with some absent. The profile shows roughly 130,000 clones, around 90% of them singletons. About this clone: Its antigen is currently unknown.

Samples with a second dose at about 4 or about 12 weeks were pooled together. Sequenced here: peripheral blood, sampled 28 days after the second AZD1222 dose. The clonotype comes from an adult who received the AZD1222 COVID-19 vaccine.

The CDR3: CASRLTSDEQYF. As DNA, the CDR3 is TGTGCCAGCAGACTAACTAGCGACGAGCAGTACTTC. The chain links TRBV6-5 to TRBJ2-7; 7 bases agree with TRBD2. Germline V gene lookup returns CDR1 MNHEY and CDR2 SVGAGI. The CDR3 is made up of 12 amino acids. V lost 6 bases, J lost 5 bases, and 4 bases stayed unmatched.